This T cell receptor (beta chain) was sequenced for a study of T cell responses to AZD1222 COVID-19 vaccine. Study background: Pooled samples include second doses given at about 4 or 12 weeks.

Germline CDR1 and CDR2: MNHEY and SVGAGI. There are 13 residues in the CDR3. The V end was cut by 6 bases, the J end by 3 bases, with 9 bases between. Comment on this clone: Its antigen is currently unknown.

Overall study results and limits: Seropositive AZD1222 recipients at baseline numbered only five or six. Most donors were white British and more were female, and clonal diversity was possibly underestimated.

The method was immunoSEQ multiplex PCR; TCRdb's version includes in-frame clones alone and lacks a portion of them. There are around 66,000 clones in the sample; roughly 84% occur only once, and 15% to 20% lies in the top ten. The chain combines TRBV6-5 with TRBJ1-5, with no clear D. The specimen comprised peripheral blood, sampled on day 0 of AZD1222 vaccination. The origin of this receptor is an adult in good health. The CDR3 DNA is TGTGCCAGCAGCCGGGAGTACAATCAGCCCCAGCATTTT. Translating gives CASSREYNQPQHF.